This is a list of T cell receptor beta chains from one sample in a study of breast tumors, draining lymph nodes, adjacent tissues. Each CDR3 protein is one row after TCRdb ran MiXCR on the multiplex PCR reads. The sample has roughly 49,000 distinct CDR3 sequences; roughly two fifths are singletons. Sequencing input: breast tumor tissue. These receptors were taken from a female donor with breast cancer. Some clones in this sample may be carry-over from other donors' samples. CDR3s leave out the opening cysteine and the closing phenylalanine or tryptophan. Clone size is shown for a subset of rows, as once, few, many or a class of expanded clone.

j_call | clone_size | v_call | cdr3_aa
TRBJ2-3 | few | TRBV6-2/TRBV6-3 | ASSRGETDTQY
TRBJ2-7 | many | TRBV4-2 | ASSQAVGDSYEQY
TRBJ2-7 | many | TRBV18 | ASSPDREVNEQY
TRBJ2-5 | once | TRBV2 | ASSEWLNSGETQY
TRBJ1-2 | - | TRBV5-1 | ASRSDRGQDGYA
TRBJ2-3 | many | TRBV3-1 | ASSQRGDTQY
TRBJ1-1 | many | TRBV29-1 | SAMGGRWETEAF
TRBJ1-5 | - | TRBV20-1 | SATGTEGGNQPQH
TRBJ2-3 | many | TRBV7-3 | ASSSGTSGSSTQY
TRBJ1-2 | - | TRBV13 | ASSLGARESYGYT
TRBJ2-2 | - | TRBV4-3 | ASSVSGSTGELF
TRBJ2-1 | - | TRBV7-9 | ASSTLAGGYNEQF
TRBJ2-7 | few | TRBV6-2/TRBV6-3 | AINLAGSYEQY
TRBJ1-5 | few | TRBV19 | ASSMGDSYQPQH
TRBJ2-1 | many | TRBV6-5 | ASSLDNRVINEQF
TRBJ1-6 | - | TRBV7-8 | ASSKEAGYSPLH
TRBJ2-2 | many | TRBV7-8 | ASSFEGNTRELF
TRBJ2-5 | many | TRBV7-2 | ASSTGTSGAPFQETQY
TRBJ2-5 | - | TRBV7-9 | ASSPLLAEQETQY
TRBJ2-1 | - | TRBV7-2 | ASSAGGTGKGEQF
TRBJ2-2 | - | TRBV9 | ASSPDSGELF
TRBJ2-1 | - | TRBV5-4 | ASSLGSSGGQNEQF
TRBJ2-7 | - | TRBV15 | ATSRRSGEINEQY
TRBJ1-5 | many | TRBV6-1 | ASSEPTGLGPQH
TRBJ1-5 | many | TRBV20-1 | SARGGSGNQPQH
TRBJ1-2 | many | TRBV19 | ASSAGRNYGYT
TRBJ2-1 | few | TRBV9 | ASSAEDSYNEQF
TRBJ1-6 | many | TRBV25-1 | ASSHSGNSPLH
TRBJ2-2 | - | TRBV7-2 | ASSLDGGGLKRLASYMNTGELF
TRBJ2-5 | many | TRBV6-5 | ASSHRSTAQY
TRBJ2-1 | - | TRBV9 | ASSPELAGGPNEQF
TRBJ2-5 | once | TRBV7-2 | ASIAGGTGTQY
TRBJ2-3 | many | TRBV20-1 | SARITSGSVTQY
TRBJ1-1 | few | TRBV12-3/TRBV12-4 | ASSSDRALMNTEAF
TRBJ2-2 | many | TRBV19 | ASKVMGTGELF
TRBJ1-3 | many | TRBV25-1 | ASTPLGQVSGNTIY
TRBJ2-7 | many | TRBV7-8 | ASSPTRDAEQY
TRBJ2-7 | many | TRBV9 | ASSVVQAGEQY
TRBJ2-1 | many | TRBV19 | ASKPQLSYNEQF
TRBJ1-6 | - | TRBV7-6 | AGGLGQANSPLH
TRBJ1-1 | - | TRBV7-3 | ASSLQGVLNTGAF
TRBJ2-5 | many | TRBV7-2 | ASSLDRAETQY
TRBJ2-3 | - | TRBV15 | ATSSAGQVTDTQY
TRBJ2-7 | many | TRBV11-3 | ASSDRGREQY
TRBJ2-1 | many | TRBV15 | ATSSQRGYNEQF
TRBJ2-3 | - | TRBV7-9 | ASSPRLAEARGTDTQY
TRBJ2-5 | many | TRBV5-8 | ASSLGTAGAETQY
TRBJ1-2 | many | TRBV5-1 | ASSPTPGQGYGYA
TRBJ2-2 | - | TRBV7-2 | ASSLLAVNTGELF
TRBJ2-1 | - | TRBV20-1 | SAQRGTSGIVLNEQF
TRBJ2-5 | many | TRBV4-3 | ASSHHLMRRETQY
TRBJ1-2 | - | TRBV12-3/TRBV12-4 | ASSHFPTGRSSGYT
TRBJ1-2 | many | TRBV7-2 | ASSVSTTGTYGYT
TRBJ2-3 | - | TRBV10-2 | ASSIAGGSANEQY